A single sample is the source of the 16 T cell receptor beta chains below, sequenced in a study of cytomegalovirus exposure and HLA in healthy donors. Use of 60 Vbeta and 13 Jbeta primers characterized the PCR. Profiling relied on immunoSEQ multiplex PCR, and the TCRdb table lists in-frame clones only, not all of them. Of about 110,000 clones listed, roughly 80% were seen once; the top ten hold 2% to 2.5%. The source material was PBMCs. The receptors were gathered from a man younger than 40 in good health and CMV-seronegative.

V is TRBV5-6 and J is TRBJ1-1; no clear D. CDR3 length equals 12 residues. V lost 4 bases and J lost 7, with 11 bases in between. Germline V gene sequence: CDR1 SGHDT, CDR2 YYEEEE. The CDR3 reads CASSLGRVEAFF. The CDR3 DNA reads as TGTGCCAGCAGCCTGGGCCGGGTTGAAGCTTTCTTT. The full variable domain, with the rest looked up from reference TRBV5-6 and TRBJ1-1, is DAGVTQSPTHLIKTRGQQVTLRCSPKSGHDTVSWYQQALGQGPQFIFQYYEEEERQRGNFPDRFSGHQFPNYSSELNVNALLLGDSALYLCASSLGRVEAFFGQGTRLTVV.

This chain links TRBV7-9 with TRBJ2-7; D might be TRBD2 (7 bases). The V end lost 1 base, the J end lost 2 bases, and 12 bases lay between the germline ends. The CDR3 sequence is 15 residues long. Germline assignment: CDR1 SEHNR and CDR2 FQNEAQ (reference sequence). The CDR3 DNA follows: TGTGCCAGCAGCTTAGGGGGAGGGGGTACCTACGAGCAGTACTTC. Translating gives CASSLGGGGTYEQYF.

The chain employs TRBV29-1 and TRBJ2-3; no definite D call. From germline, CDR1 is SQVTM and CDR2 ANQGSEA. The V end was cut by 5 bases, the J end by 6 bases, with 6 bases between. The CDR3 consists of 10 residues. The CDR3, as DNA: TGCAGCGTTATCGAGGATACGCAGTATTTT. Translating gives CSVIEDTQYF.

The rearrangement uses TRBV5-6 and TRBJ2-5, with 8 positions matching TRBD1. This CDR3 is 14 amino acids long. Trimming took 6 bases from V and 5 from J; bases not matched to a gene: 9. The germline V gene has CDR1 SGHDT and CDR2 YYEEEE. In nucleotides, the CDR3 is TGTGCCAGCACCTCCCAGGGGGCAGGGGAGACCCAGTACTTC. Residues: CASTSQGAGETQYF.

This chain uses TRBV19 with TRBJ1-1; no reliable D call. Per the germline V gene, CDR1 is LNHDA and CDR2 is SQIVND (reference sequence). The V end lost 7 bases, the J end lost 0 bases, and 12 bases lay between the germline ends. The CDR3 runs to 14 residues. For the CDR3, the DNA is TGTGCCAGTACCCCGCGGCAATTGAACACTGAAGCTTTCTTT. This translates into CASTPRQLNTEAFF.

The chain couples TRBV6-5 to TRBJ1-2; D is unclear. The length of the CDR3 is 12 residues. The germline CDR1 and CDR2 sequences are MNHEY and SVGAGI. V lost 6 bases, J lost 4 bases, and 9 bases lay in between. CDR3 in DNA: TGTGCCAGCAGCCGCGGAAGCTATGGCTACACCTTC. Protein: CASSRGSYGYTF.

This chain's CDR3 is CASRRPGTGNTGELFF. The CDR3 DNA follows: TGTGCCAGCAGGCGGCCCGGGACAGGGAACACCGGGGAGCTGTTTTTT. The V gene is TRBV5-6, the J gene TRBJ2-2; 8 bases line up with TRBD1. CDR3 length: 16 amino acids. Germline-derived CDR1 and CDR2 are SGHDT and YYEEEE. V dropped 5 bases and J dropped 1; count of bases not matched to a gene: 7. Supplemented by reference TRBV5-6 and TRBJ2-2, the full variable domain reads DAGVTQSPTHLIKTRGQQVTLRCSPKSGHDTVSWYQQALGQGPQFIFQYYEEEERQRGNFPDRFSGHQFPNYSSELNVNALLLGDSALYLCASRRPGTGNTGELFFGEGSRLTVL.

The rearrangement links TRBV7-2 to TRBJ2-5; TRBD1 aligns across 8 bases. This CDR3 comprises 14 residues. Trimming cost V 6 bases and J 2 bases; bases outside gene matches: 5. Germline V gene data show CDR1 as SGHTA and CDR2 as FQGNSA. The CDR3, as DNA: TGTGCCAGCAGACATCACAGGGGGCAAGAGACCCAGTACTTC. Translating it yields CASRHHRGQETQYF.

V is TRBV18 and J is TRBJ2-1; the D gene is possibly TRBD2 (7 bases). Trimming left V 6 bases short and J 12 bases short, with 27 bases between. This CDR3 comprises 16 residues. The germline V gene encodes CDR1 KGHSH and CDR2 LQKENI. This CDR3 is CASSSLSWGGVDGQFF. The DNA of the CDR3 is TGTGCCAGCTCCTCACTGTCCTGGGGGGGCGTCGATGGGCAGTTCTTC. Full variable domain (rest looked up from reference TRBV18 and TRBJ2-1): NAGVMQNPRHLVRRRGQEARLRCSPMKGHSHVYWYRQLPEEGLKFMVYLQKENIIDESGMPKERFSAEFPKEGPSILRIQQVVRGDSAAYFCASSSLSWGGVDGQFFGPGTRLTVL.

The chain employs TRBV11-2 and TRBJ1-2; TRBD1 agrees at 8 bases. Per the germline V gene, CDR1 is SGHAT and CDR2 is FQNNGV. V dropped 5 bases and J dropped 10; count of bases not matched to a gene: 6. CDR3 length: 12 amino acids. CDR3 in DNA: TGTGCCAGCAGCCAAGGACAGGGTGTCTACACCTTC. This sequence encodes CASSQGQGVYTF. Based on the CDR3 plus reference TRBV11-2 and TRBJ1-2, the full variable domain is EAGVAQSPRYKIIEKRQSVAFWCNPISGHATLYWYQQILGQGPKLLIQFQNNGVVDDSQLPKDRFSAERLKGVDSTLKIQPAKLEDSAVYLCASSQGQGVYTFGSGTRLTVV.

V and J are TRBV7-3 and TRBJ2-3; D call uncertain. The CDR3 consists of 12 residues. With 5 bases removed from V and 1 base from J, the gap between germline ends came to 4 bases. Germline V CDR1 and CDR2: SGHTA, FQGTGA. The CDR3 loop reads CASSPGTDTQYF. The CDR3, as DNA: TGTGCCAGCAGCCCAGGCACAGATACGCAGTATTTT.

Concerning this clone: Different DNA sequences within this sample yield the same CDR3. This sequence joins TRBV4-1 and TRBJ1-5; TRBD1 matches at 8 bases. Germline V gene sequence: CDR1 MGHRA, CDR2 YSYEKL. With V trimmed by 1 base and J by 0 bases, 5 bases remained unmatched. The CDR3 contains 17 residues. CDR3 loop: CASSQGLTGDSNQPQHF. The CDR3 DNA follows: TGCGCCAGCAGCCAAGGCTTGACAGGGGATAGCAATCAGCCCCAGCATTTT.

This clone has a single count. The chain joins TRBV7-9 to TRBJ2-1; D possibly corresponds to TRBD1 (6 bases). Germline CDR1 and CDR2: SEHNR and FQNEAQ (reference sequence). This CDR3 region has 14 residues. Trimming removed 6 bases at V and 8 bases at J, with 17 bases between. CDR3 DNA sequence: TGTGCCAGCAGGGGGACATTCAGGACGGATGAGCAGTTCTTC. Translation gives CASRGTFRTDEQFF.

In DNA, the CDR3 is TGTGCCAGCAGTTTTCAGAAGGGGTCCTACGAGCAGTACTTC. This encodes CASSFQKGSYEQYF. V usage is TRBV27 and J usage is TRBJ2-7, with a weak D call TRBD1 (5 bases). Germline CDR1 MNHEY, CDR2 SMNVEV (reference sequence). The V and J ends lost 3 bases and 1 base respectively, with 10 bases between them. This CDR3 region has 14 residues.

This chain connects TRBV15 to TRBJ2-3, with D possibly being TRBD2 (6 bases). With 0 bases removed from V and 6 bases from J, the gap between germline ends came to 13 bases. Germline V CDR1 and CDR2: LNHNV, YYDKDF (reference sequence). This CDR3 is 15 amino acids long. The CDR3 DNA sequence: TGTGCCACCAGCAGAGATAGGGTAGCGGTCGATACGCAGTATTTT. Translated: CATSRDRVAVDTQYF.

This chain uses TRBV5-4 with TRBJ2-1; D perhaps matches TRBD1 (6 bases). V lost 1 base to trimming and J lost 7 bases, with 12 bases between them. CDR1 is SGHNT and CDR2 is YYREEE in the germline V gene (reference sequence). CDR3 length: 14 residues. CDR3 nucleotides: TGTGCCAGCAGCTTGTATACAGGGAGTAATGAGCAGTTCTTC. Translated, it gives CASSLYTGSNEQFF.